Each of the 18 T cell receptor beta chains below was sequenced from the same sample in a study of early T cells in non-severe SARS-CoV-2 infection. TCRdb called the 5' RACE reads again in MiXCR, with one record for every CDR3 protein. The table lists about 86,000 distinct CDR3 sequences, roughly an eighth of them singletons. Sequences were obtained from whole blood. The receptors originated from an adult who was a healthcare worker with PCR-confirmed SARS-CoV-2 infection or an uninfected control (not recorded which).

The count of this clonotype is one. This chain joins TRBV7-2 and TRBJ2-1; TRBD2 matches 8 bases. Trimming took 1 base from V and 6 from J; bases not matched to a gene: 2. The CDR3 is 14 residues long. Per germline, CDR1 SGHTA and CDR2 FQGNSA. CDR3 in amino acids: CASSLGGTSNEQFF. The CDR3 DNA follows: TGTGCCAGCAGCTTAGGGGGGACTAGCAATGAGCAGTTCTTC.

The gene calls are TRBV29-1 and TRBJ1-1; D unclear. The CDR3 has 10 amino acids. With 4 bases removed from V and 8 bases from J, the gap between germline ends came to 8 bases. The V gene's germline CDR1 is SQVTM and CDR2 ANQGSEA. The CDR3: CSVAASEAFF. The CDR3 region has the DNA TGCAGCGTTGCGGCGTCCGAAGCTTTCTTT.

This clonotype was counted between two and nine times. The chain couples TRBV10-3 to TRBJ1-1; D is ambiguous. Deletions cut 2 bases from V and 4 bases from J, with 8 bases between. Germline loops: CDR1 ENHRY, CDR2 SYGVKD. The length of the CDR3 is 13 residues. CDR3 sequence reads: CAISEILGTEAFF. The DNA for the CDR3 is TGTGCCATCAGTGAGATCCTGGGCACTGAAGCTTTCTTT.

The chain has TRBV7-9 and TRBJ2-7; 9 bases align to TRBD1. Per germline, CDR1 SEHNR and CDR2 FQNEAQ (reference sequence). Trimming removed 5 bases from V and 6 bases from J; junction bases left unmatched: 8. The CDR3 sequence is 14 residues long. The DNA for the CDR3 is TGTGCCAGCAGCCAAACCGGGACAGGGCCCGAGCAGTACTTC. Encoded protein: CASSQTGTGPEQYF. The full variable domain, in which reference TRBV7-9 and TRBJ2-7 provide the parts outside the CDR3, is DTGVSQNPRHKITKRGQNVTFRCDPISEHNRLYWYRQTLGQGPEFLTYFQNEAQLEKSRLLSDRFSAERPKGSFSTLEIQRTEQGDSAMYLCASSQTGTGPEQYFGPGTRLTVT.

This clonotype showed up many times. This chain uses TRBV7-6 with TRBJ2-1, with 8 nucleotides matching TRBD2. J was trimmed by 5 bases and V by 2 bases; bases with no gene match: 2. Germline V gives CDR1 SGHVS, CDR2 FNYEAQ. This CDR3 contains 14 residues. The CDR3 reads CASSLMTSDNEQFF. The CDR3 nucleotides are TGTGCCAGCAGCTTAATGACTAGCGACAATGAGCAGTTCTTC. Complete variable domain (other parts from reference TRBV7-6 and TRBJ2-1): GAGVSQSPRYKVTKRGQDVALRCDPISGHVSLYWYRQALGQGPEFLTYFNYEAQQDKSGLPNDRFSAERPEGSISTLTIQRTEQRDSAMYRCASSLMTSDNEQFFGPGTRLTVL.

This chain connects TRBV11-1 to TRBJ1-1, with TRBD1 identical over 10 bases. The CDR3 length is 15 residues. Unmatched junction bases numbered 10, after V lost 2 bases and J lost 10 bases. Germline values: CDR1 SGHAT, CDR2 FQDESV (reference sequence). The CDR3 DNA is TGTGCCAGCAGCTTAATCGCCGGGACAGGGGAATTAGCTTTCTTT. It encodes CASSLIAGTGELAFF.

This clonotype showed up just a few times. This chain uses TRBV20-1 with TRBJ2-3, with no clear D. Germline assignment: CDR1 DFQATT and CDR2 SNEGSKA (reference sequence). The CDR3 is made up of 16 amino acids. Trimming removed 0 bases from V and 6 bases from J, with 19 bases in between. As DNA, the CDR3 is TGCAGTGCTAGAGATCGAGGCCGGCGGCCGGTCGATACGCAGTATTTT. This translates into CSARDRGRRPVDTQYF.

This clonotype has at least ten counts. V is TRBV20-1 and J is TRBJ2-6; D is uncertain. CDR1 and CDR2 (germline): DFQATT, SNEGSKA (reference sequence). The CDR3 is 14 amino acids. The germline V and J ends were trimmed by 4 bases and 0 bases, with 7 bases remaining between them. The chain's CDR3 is CSATRDSGANVLTF. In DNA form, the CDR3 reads TGCAGTGCTACTAGGGACTCTGGGGCCAACGTCCTGACTTTC.

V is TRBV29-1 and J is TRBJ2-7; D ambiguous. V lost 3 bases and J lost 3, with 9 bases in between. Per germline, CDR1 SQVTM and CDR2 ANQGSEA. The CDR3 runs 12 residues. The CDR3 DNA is TGCAGCGTTGACACCGGATACTACGAGCAGTACTTC. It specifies CSVDTGYYEQYF.

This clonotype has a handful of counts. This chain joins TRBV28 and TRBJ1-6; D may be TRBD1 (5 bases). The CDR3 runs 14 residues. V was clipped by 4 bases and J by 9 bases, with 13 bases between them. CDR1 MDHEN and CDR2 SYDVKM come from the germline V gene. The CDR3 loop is CASSSAPGFSPLHF. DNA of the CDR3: TGTGCCAGCAGTTCTGCACCAGGGTTTTCACCCCTCCACTTT.

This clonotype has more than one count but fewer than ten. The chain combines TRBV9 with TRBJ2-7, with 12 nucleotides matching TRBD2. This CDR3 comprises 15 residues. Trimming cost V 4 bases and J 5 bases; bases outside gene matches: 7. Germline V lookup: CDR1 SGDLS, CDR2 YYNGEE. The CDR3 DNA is TGTGCCAGCAGCCCATGGCTAGCGGGAGGGAACGAGCAGTACTTC. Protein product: CASSPWLAGGNEQYF.

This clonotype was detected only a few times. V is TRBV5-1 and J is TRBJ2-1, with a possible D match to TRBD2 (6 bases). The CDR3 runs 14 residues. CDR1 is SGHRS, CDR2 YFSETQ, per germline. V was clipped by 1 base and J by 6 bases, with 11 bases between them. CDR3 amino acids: CASSLMAGSNEQFF. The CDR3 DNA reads TGCGCCAGCAGCTTGATGGCGGGATCCAATGAGCAGTTCTTC.

In nucleotides, the CDR3 is TGTGCCAGTAGTATATTGGCTGAAGCTTTCTTT. As protein: CASSILAEAFF. The V gene is TRBV19, the J gene TRBJ1-1, with no clear D. The CDR3 sequence is 11 residues long. Trimming cost V 2 bases and J 6 bases, with 4 bases left between them. Germline CDR1 and CDR2: LNHDA and SQIVND (reference sequence).

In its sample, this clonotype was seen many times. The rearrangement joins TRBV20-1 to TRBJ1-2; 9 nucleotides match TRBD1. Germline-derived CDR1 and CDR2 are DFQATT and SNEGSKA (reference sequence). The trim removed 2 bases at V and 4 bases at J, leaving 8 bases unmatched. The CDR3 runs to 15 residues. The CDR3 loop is CSARSPLDRGYGYTF. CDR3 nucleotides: TGCAGTGCTAGATCCCCCTTGGACAGGGGCTATGGCTACACCTTC.

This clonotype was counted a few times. CDR3 region: CSAAGNMNTEAFF. The CDR3 DNA is TGCAGTGCCGCCGGGAACATGAACACTGAAGCTTTCTTT. The chain uses TRBV20-1 and TRBJ1-1; no clear D gene. The CDR3 sequence is 13 residues long. CDR1 DFQATT and CDR2 SNEGSKA come from the germline V gene (reference sequence). V was pared by 6 bases and J by 0 bases, with 11 bases between.

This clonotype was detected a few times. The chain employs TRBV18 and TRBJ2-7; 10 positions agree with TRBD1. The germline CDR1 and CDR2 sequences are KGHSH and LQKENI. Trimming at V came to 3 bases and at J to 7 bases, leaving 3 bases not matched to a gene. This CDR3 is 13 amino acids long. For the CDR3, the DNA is TGTGCCAGCTCACCCGGACAGGGGGGAGAGCAGTACTTC. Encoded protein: CASSPGQGGEQYF.

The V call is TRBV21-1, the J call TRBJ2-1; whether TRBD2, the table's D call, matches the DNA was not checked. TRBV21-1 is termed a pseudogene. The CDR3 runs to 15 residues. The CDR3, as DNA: TGTGCCAGCAGCAAAGGGCCACTAGCGATGATAGTCAAGTTCTTC. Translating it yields CASSKGPLAMIVKFF.

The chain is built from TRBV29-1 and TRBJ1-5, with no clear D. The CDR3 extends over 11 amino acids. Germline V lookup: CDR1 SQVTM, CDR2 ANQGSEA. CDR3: CGEAPDGPQHF. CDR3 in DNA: TGCGGGGAGGCACCCGATGGACCCCAGCATTTT.